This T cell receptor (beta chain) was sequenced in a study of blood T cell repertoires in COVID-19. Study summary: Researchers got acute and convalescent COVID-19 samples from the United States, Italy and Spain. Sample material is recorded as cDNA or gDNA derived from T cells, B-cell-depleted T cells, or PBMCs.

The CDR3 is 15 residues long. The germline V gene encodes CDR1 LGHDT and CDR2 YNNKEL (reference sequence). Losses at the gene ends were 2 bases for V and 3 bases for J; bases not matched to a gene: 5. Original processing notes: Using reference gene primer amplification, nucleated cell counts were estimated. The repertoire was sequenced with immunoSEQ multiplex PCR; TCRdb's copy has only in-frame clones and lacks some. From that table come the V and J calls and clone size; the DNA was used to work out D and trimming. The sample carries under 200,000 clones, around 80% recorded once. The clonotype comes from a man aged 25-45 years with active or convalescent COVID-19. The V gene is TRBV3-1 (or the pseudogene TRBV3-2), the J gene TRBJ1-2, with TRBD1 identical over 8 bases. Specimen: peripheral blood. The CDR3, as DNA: TGTGCCAGCAGCCAACGGGACAGGAGGGACTATGGCTACACCTTC. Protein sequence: CASSQRDRRDYGYTF.